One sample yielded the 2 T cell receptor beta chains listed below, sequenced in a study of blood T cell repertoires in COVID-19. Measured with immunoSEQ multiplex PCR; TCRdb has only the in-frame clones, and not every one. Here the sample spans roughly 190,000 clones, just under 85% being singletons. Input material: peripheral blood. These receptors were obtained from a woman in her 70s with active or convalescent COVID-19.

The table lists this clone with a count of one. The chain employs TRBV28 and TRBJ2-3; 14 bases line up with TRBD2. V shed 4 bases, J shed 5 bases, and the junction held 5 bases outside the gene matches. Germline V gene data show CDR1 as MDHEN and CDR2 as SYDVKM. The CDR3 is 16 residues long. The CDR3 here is CASSSGGTSGRDTQYF. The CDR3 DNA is TGTGCCAGCAGTTCTGGGGGGACTAGCGGGAGAGATACGCAGTATTTT.

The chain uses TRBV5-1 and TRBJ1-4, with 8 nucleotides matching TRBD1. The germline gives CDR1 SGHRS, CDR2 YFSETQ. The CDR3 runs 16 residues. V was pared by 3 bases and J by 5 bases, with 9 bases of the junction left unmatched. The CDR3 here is CASSSLDRGQNEKLFF. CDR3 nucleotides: TGCGCCAGCAGCTCGTTAGACAGGGGACAGAATGAAAAACTGTTTTTT.